Given below is one TCR beta chain in context. Its antigen remains unidentified. The method was immunoSEQ multiplex PCR; TCRdb's version includes in-frame clones alone and lacks a portion of them. The sample lists fewer than 85,000 clones; about four fifths were seen once. Germline V gene lookup returns CDR1 MNHEY and CDR2 SVGAGI. This CDR3 contains 14 residues. V shed 3 bases, J shed 3 bases, and the junction held 5 bases outside the gene matches. This entry is derived from a study of identifying expanded T cells in peripheral blood. Regarding the study as a whole: Over approximately two and four weeks, about 17 and 20 clones changed, versus roughly 1.1 between replicates.

The sample consisted of blood. This clonotype was obtained from a person aged 18 to 75 in good health. The gene calls are TRBV6-5 and TRBJ2-7, with 7 positions matching TRBD2. CDR3 DNA sequence: TGTGCCAGCAGTTATGGGAGGGTCTTCTACGAGCAGTACTTC. Its translation is CASSYGRVFYEQYF.